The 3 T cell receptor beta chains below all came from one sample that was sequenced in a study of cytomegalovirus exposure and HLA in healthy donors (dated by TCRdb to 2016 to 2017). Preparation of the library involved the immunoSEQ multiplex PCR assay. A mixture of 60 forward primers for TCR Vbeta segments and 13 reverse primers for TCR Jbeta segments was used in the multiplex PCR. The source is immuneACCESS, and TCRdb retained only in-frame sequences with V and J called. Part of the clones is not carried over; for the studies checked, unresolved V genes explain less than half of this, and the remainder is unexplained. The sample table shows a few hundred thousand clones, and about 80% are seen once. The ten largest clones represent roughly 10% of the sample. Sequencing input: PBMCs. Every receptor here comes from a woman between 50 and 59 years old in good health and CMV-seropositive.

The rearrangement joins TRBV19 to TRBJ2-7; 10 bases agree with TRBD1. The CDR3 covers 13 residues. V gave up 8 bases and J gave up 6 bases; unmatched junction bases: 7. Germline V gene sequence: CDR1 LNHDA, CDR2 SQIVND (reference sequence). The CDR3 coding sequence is TGTGCCAGTGACGACAGGGGGCTAGGCGAGCAGTACTTC. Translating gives CASDDRGLGEQYF.

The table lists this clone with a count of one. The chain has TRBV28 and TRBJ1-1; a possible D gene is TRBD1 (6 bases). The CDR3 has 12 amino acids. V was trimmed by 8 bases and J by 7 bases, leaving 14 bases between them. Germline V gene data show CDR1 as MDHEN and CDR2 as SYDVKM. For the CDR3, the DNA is TGTGCCAGCGCAGGGGCAGGACGTGAAGCTTTCTTT. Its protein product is CASAGAGREAFF.

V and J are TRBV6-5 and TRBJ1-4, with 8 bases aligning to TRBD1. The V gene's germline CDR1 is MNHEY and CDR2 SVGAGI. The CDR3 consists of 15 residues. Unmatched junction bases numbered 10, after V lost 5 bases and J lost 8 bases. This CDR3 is CASSTRQGPREKLFF. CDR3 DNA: TGTGCCAGCAGTACCAGACAGGGGCCTCGCGAAAAACTGTTTTTT.